This TCR beta chain was observed in a study of regulatory T cells in long-lasting Graves disease. Building the TCR beta libraries relied on iRepertoire HTBI primers, and CDR3 regions underwent Arm-PCR. TCRdb fed the multiplex PCR reads into MiXCR, producing one record per CDR3 protein. The sample carries over 400,000 distinct CDR3 sequences, roughly 15% recorded once. This CDR3 has 14 residues. Germline assignment: CDR1 LNHDA and CDR2 SQIVND (reference sequence). Trimming took 9 bases from V and 3 from J; bases not matched to a gene: 7. Time point described: newly diagnosed GD, antithyroid drugs for less than 3 months. With RNA extracted from PBMCs as input, the TCR library was made. This clonotype was counted only a few times. The same data also contributed to another study, on T cells in Graves' hyperthyroidism and ophthalmopathy.

This sequence was found in a woman aged 50 to 60 with Graves disease. The sequencing here drew on peripheral blood mononuclear cells (PBMCs), taken at new diagnosis, from a patient treated with antithyroid drugs. The V gene is TRBV19, the J gene TRBJ2-1; 8 bases map to TRBD1. This CDR3 reads CASDPGQDYNEQFF. The CDR3 nucleotides are TGTGCCAGCGACCCGGGACAGGACTACAATGAGCAGTTCTTC.